This TCR beta chain is from a study of control samples from healthy donors and cancer patients. Repertoires were generated with immunoSEQ multiplex PCR, while TCRdb's copy carries only in-frame clones and drops some. The table has about 190,000 clones, approximately 90% seen once. Per germline, CDR1 LGHDT and CDR2 YNNKEL (reference sequence). This CDR3 comprises 15 residues. Trimming cost V 0 bases and J 2 bases, with 10 bases left between them. The sequence was collected from a man aged 25 to 45 in good health. The chain employs TRBV3-1 (or the pseudogene TRBV3-2) and TRBJ1-1; D gene uncertain. The sequencing input was blood. This CDR3 reads CASSQEYRENTEAFF. CDR3 coding DNA: TGTGCCAGCAGCCAAGAATACAGAGAAAACACTGAAGCTTTCTTT.